This T cell receptor beta chain is from a study of cytomegalovirus exposure and HLA in healthy donors. PCR amplification relied on 60 Vbeta primers (plus 13 Jbeta primers). Profiling relied on immunoSEQ multiplex PCR, and the TCRdb table lists in-frame clones only, not all of them. This sample's table has tens of thousands of clones. Study-level results: Among the CMV-associated chains, a few were confirmed in vitro as specific for CMV antigens. The study dropped some indistinguishable V segments, TRBV6-2 and TRBV6-3 among them. On later analysis, the bulk of CMV-associated TCR beta chains appeared to be HLA-restricted.

The CDR3 has 19 amino acids. Germline-derived CDR1 and CDR2 are LGHNA and YNFKEQ. Trimming took 4 bases from V and 8 from J; bases not matched to a gene: 21. Concerning this clone itself: Its antigen remains unknown.

The sequencing sample was made of PBMCs. The chain couples TRBV4-2 to TRBJ2-1, with TRBD2 matching over 9 bases. This receptor was identified in a male donor in good health and CMV-seronegative. The CDR3 reads CASSLRAGGPRGDFHEQFF. For the CDR3, the DNA is TGTGCCAGCAGCCTAAGGGCGGGAGGGCCTAGAGGGGACTTCCATGAGCAGTTCTTC.